These T cell receptor beta chains were read from a single sample in a study of T cell repertoires in cytomegalovirus infection. Each CDR3 protein gets one entry after TCRdb re-called the reads with MiXCR. The sample holds approximately 500,000 distinct CDR3 sequences, 16% seen once. The specimen sequenced was CD8+ T cells from PBMCs. The receptors were sampled from a human donor in good health (CMV status not recorded). Some clones in this sample may be carry-over from other donors' samples. The conserved cysteine and the conserved F or W are not part of the CDR3 here. Each record gives: V gene, J gene, CDR3 protein.

v_call: TRBV6-5; j_call: TRBJ1-1; cdr3_aa: ASSYRAITEAF
v_call: TRBV7-6; j_call: TRBJ1-4; cdr3_aa: ASSGRTGGGEKLF
v_call: TRBV13; j_call: TRBJ1-1; cdr3_aa: ASSLGRRSEAF
v_call: TRBV7-9; j_call: TRBJ2-1; cdr3_aa: ASSLKGLNYNEQF
v_call: TRBV6-6; j_call: TRBJ2-7; cdr3_aa: ASKRSGTGYYEQY
v_call: TRBV25-1; j_call: TRBJ2-2; cdr3_aa: ASSGPREFAGELF
v_call: TRBV6-1; j_call: TRBJ2-3; cdr3_aa: ASSDGTSGSTDTQY
v_call: TRBV2; j_call: TRBJ1-2; cdr3_aa: ASNPGQGRGHYGYT
v_call: TRBV20-1; j_call: TRBJ2-2; cdr3_aa: SARDGLAGVNTGELF
v_call: TRBV14; j_call: TRBJ2-1; cdr3_aa: ASSQDLGLGYNEQF
v_call: TRBV7-6; j_call: TRBJ2-1; cdr3_aa: ASSLGLADEQF
v_call: TRBV7-8; j_call: TRBJ2-1; cdr3_aa: ASSFSGIAYNEQF
v_call: TRBV12-3/TRBV12-4; j_call: TRBJ1-5; cdr3_aa: ASSWTFSQPQH
v_call: TRBV15; j_call: TRBJ1-2; cdr3_aa: ATSRGALPLGYT
v_call: TRBV7-8; j_call: TRBJ2-3; cdr3_aa: ASSLLTGESTDTQY
v_call: TRBV27; j_call: TRBJ1-2; cdr3_aa: ASRGGFGYT
v_call: TRBV28; j_call: TRBJ2-5; cdr3_aa: ASSRLAGLQETQY
v_call: TRBV19; j_call: TRBJ1-1; cdr3_aa: ATRLRGDRVTEAF
v_call: TRBV7-9; j_call: TRBJ2-7; cdr3_aa: ASSTRTGSYEQY
v_call: TRBV10-3; j_call: TRBJ2-7; cdr3_aa: AISEWDRLEYEQY
v_call: TRBV6-6; j_call: TRBJ2-7; cdr3_aa: ASRDGVREQY
v_call: TRBV2; j_call: TRBJ1-1; cdr3_aa: ASSGQGRRTEAF